One sample yielded the 5 T cell receptor beta chains listed below, sequenced in a study of blood T cell repertoires in COVID-19 (dated by TCRdb to about 2020). Library creation used the immunoSEQ multiplex PCR assay. TCRdb holds this immuneACCESS table with in-frame rearrangements only. Some clones are missing; in checked studies, unresolved V genes explain under half, and the rest has no known cause. The sample has some 62,000 clones on record, 80% to 90% of them singletons. Of the sample, 15% to 20% falls within the top ten clones. The sequenced sample consisted of peripheral blood. These receptors were obtained from a woman between 55 and 75 years old with COVID-19, enrolled during active disease.

The gene calls are TRBV19 and TRBJ2-3, with 8 bases lining up with TRBD2. The CDR3 runs 15 residues. The junction had 11 bases not matched to a gene; V was cut back by 7 bases and J by 5 bases. The germline gives CDR1 LNHDA, CDR2 SQIVND (reference sequence). The CDR3 DNA sequence: TGTGCCAGTAAGACGTATGGCGGGAGGAGAGATACGCAGTATTTT. Protein product: CASKTYGGRRDTQYF.

The V and J genes are TRBV2 and TRBJ2-3; 9 nucleotides align to TRBD2. Germline V CDR1 and CDR2: SNHLY, FYNNEI. This CDR3 has 16 amino acids. The V and J ends lost 7 bases and 4 bases, in that order; junction bases with no gene match: 12. In nucleotides, the CDR3 is TGTGCCAGCATCTTCGACTTAGCGGGAGCCCCAGATACGCAGTATTTT. It translates to CASIFDLAGAPDTQYF.

This clone was picked up one time. The chain uses TRBV3-1 (or the pseudogene TRBV3-2) and TRBJ2-1; 12 positions agree with TRBD2. Per the germline V gene, CDR1 is LGHDT and CDR2 is YNNKEL (reference sequence). CDR3 length: 14 residues. J lost 10 bases, V lost 1 base, and 2 bases had no gene match. Written as DNA, the CDR3 is TGTGCCAGCAGCCAAGTACTAGCGGGAGGAGAGCAGTTCTTC. This sequence encodes CASSQVLAGGEQFF.

J is TRBJ2-2 and V is TRBV7-2; the D is unclear. The V end lost 1 base, the J end lost 6 bases, and 9 bases lay between the germline ends. Germline CDR1 SGHTA, CDR2 FQGNSA. CDR3 length: 14 amino acids. CDR3 bases: TGTGCCAGCAGCTTAGGGTCGAGCTCCGGGGAGCTGTTTTTT. Its protein product is CASSLGSSSGELFF.

The V and J genes are TRBV7-2 and TRBJ2-7; D gene uncertain. The CDR3 is 17 amino acids. V was pared by 2 bases and J by 0 bases, with 17 bases between. In germline, CDR1 is SGHTA, CDR2 FQGNSA. The CDR3, as DNA: TGTGCCAGCAGCTTACACGTACCGCGAACCCTCTCCTACGAGCAGTACTTC. It translates to CASSLHVPRTLSYEQYF.